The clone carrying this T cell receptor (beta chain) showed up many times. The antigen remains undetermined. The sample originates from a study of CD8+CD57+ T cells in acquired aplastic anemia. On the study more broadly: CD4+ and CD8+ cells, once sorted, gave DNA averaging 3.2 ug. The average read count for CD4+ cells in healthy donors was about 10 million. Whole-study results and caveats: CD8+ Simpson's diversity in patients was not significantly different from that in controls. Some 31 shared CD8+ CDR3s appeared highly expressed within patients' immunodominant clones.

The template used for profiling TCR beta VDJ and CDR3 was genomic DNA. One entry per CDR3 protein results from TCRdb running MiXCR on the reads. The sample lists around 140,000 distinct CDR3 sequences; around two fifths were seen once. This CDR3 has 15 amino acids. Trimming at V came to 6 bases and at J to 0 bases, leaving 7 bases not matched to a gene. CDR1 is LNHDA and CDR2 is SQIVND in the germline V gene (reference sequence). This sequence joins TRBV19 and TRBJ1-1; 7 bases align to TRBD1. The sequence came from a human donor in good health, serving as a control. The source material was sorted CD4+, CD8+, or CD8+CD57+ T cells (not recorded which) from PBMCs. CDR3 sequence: CASRKGARMNTEAFF. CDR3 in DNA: TGTGCCAGTAGAAAGGGGGCCAGGATGAACACTGAAGCTTTCTTT.